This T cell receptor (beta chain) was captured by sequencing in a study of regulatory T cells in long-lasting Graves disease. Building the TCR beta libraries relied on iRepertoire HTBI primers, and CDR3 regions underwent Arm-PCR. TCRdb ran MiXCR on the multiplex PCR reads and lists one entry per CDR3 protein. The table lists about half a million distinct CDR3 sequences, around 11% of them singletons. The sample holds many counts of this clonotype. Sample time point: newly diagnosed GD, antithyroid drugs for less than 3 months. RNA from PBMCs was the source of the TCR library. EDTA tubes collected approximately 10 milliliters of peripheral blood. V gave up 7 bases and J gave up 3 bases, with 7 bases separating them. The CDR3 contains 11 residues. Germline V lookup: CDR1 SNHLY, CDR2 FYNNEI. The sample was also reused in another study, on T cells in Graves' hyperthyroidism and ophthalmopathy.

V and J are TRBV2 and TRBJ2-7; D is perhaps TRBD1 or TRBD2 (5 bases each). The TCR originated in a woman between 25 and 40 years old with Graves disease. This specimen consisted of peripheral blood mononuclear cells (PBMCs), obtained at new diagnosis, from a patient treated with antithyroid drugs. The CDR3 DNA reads TGTGCCAGCACGGGGCTCTACGAGCAGTACTTC. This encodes CASTGLYEQYF.